This TCR beta chain was observed in a study of T cells in localized non-small cell lung cancer. Study conclusions and caveats: Longer survival (overall) was linked to higher T cell density in blood.

Germline V gene sequence: CDR1 LNHNV, CDR2 YYDKDF (reference sequence). The CDR3 extends over 15 amino acids. V gave up 5 bases and J gave up 8 bases, with 21 bases separating them. About this clone itself: Its antigen remains unidentified.

The repertoire was sequenced with immunoSEQ multiplex PCR; TCRdb's copy has only in-frame clones and lacks some. The data show 2,700 or so clones, about 25% seen once. Sequencing was performed on lung tumor tissue, taken before any cancer treatment. The sequence was collected from a man aged 18 to 50 with stage I lung adenocarcinoma. The chain links TRBV15 to TRBJ1-2; D ambiguous. The chain's CDR3 is CATSPSPTVVEGYTF. The CDR3 region has the DNA TGTGCCACCAGCCCGAGCCCGACGGTGGTCGAAGGCTACACCTTC.